These T cell receptor beta chains were read from a single sample in a study of blood T cell repertoires in COVID-19. Using immunoSEQ multiplex PCR, the repertoire was profiled, and TCRdb retains in-frame clones only, with some absent. Of around 100,000 clones in the sample, 65% to 75% were seen once. Sequencing was carried out using peripheral blood. The receptors were gathered from a man aged 80 or over with acute or convalescent COVID-19. The CDR3 runs from the conserved cysteine through the conserved F or W. A D gene is named only where the DNA matches it firmly. Some rows have no size entry. The others give once, few or many, or a class for an expanded clone.

clone_size	j_call	d_call	v_call	cdr3_nt	cdr3_aa
-	TRBJ2-3	-	TRBV29-1	TGCAGCGTTGATCAGTTGGGCACAGATACGCAGTATTTT	CSVDQLGTDTQYF
few	TRBJ2-2	-	TRBV18	TGTGCCAGCTCACCGGGGGGAACAACCGGGGAGCTGTTTTTT	CASSPGGTTGELFF
-	TRBJ2-1	-	TRBV28	TGTGCCAGCATCTACTACAATGAGCAGTTCTTC	CASIYYNEQFF
-	TRBJ2-1	TRBD1	TRBV23-1	TGCGCCAGCAGTCAAGGGGCAGCCGGGACAGGGGAAAGAAGCTCCTACAATGAGCAGTTCTTC	CASSQGAAGTGERSSYNEQFF
-	TRBJ1-4	-	TRBV5-1	TGCGCCAGCAGCTTGGGCACCTACGGAACTAATGAAAAACTGTTTTTT	CASSLGTYGTNEKLFF
-	TRBJ2-7	TRBD2	TRBV12-3/TRBV12-4	TGTGCCAGCTCGGGGGGATACGAGCAGTACTTC	CASSGGYEQYF
-	TRBJ1-3	-	TRBV7-2	TGTGCCAGCAGCTTGCGAGTGGCTGGAAACACCATATATTTT	CASSLRVAGNTIYF
few	TRBJ2-2	TRBD1	TRBV27	TGTGCCAGCAGTTTACTGGGACAGGCCGTCACCGGGGAGCTGTTTTTT	CASSLLGQAVTGELFF
-	TRBJ1-1	-	TRBV5-8	TGTGCCAGCAGCCTGACACAGTACACTGAAGCTTTCTTT	CASSLTQYTEAFF
-	TRBJ1-4	-	TRBV6-6	TGTGCCAGCAGTTACTCAACAGACAATGAAAAACTGTTTTTT	CASSYSTDNEKLFF
-	TRBJ2-7	TRBD1	TRBV11-3	TGTGCCAGCAGCTCCGGCCGGGACAGGGGCCCCTACGAGCAGTACTTC	CASSSGRDRGPYEQYF
many	TRBJ2-3	TRBD2	TRBV7-6	TGTGCCAGCAGCCCGGGGGGACTAGTGTTCACAGATACGCAGTATTTT	CASSPGGLVFTDTQYF
-	TRBJ2-1	TRBD2	TRBV7-2	TGTGCCAGCAGCCGCACCCGACTAGCGGGAGGGGAATACAATGAGCAGTTCTTC	CASSRTRLAGGEYNEQFF
-	TRBJ2-2	-	TRBV19	TGTGCCAGTAATTTGTGGGGGGTCACCGGGGAGCTGTTTTTT	CASNLWGVTGELFF
-	TRBJ2-2	-	TRBV5-5	TGTGCCAGCAGCTTGGTCCAGGGGAAGACCGGGGAGCTGTTTTTT	CASSLVQGKTGELFF
-	TRBJ1-1	-	TRBV13	TGTGCCAGCAGCTTAGCGGGGACTGAAGCTTTCTTT	CASSLAGTEAFF
few	TRBJ2-7	TRBD1	TRBV19	TGTGCCAGTAGTCGGGACAGGAGCTCCTACGAGCAGTACTTC	CASSRDRSSYEQYF
-	TRBJ1-5	TRBD1	TRBV20-1	TGCAGTGCTAGTCCGGGGACAGGGGAGTGGCAGCCCCAGCATTTT	CSASPGTGEWQPQHF
few	TRBJ2-1	TRBD2	TRBV5-4	TGTGCCAGCAGCCGGACTAGCGGGAGGGCCGGTTACGATGAGCAGTTCTTC	CASSRTSGRAGYDEQFF
-	TRBJ2-2	TRBD2	TRBV29-1	TGCAGCGCCCTGGGACTACAGAACACCGGGGAGCTGTTTTTT	CSALGLQNTGELFF
once	TRBJ1-1	-	TRBV7-8	TGTGCCAGCAGCTTAGAATCCGGGGTCGCTGAAGCTTTCTTT	CASSLESGVAEAFF
-	TRBJ2-3	-	TRBV21-1	TGTGCCAGCAGCAAAGCGCTCGCGGAAGAGTGCACAGATACGCAGTATTTT	CASSKALAEECTDTQYF
-	TRBJ2-2	TRBD1	TRBV18	TGTGCCAGCTCACTAGGACAGGGGCGCACCGGGGAGCTGTTTTTT	CASSLGQGRTGELFF
-	TRBJ1-5	-	TRBV19	TGTGCCAGTAAGTTCCGGGGGGGCGGTAGCAATCAGCCCCAGCATTTT	CASKFRGGGSNQPQHF
-	TRBJ1-1	TRBD1	TRBV9	TGTGCCAGCAGCCCGCTTGGACAGGGGGTAGCTTTCTTT	CASSPLGQGVAFF
few	TRBJ2-7	TRBD1	TRBV5-1	TGCGCCAGCCGTAAGGCCGGGACAGGGGCCTACGAGCAGTACTTC	CASRKAGTGAYEQYF
-	TRBJ1-3	TRBD1	TRBV6-6	TGTGCCAGCAGTACGGGACAGCTGAGCTCTGGAAACACCATATATTTT	CASSTGQLSSGNTIYF
once	TRBJ2-7	TRBD1	TRBV24-1	TGTGCCACCGGACAGGGTTACGAGCAGTACTTC	CATGQGYEQYF
-	TRBJ2-7	TRBD1	TRBV4-1	TGCGCCAGCAGCCAAGCGTCACAGGGGGCTTCCGAGCAGTACTTC	CASSQASQGASEQYF
once	TRBJ1-3	-	TRBV24-1	TGTGCCACCCAAAGCGGGGGAGGAAACACCATATATTTT	CATQSGGGNTIYF
few	TRBJ1-6	TRBD1	TRBV18	TGTGCCAGCTCACCGCAGACAGGGGATTCACCCCTCCACTTT	CASSPQTGDSPLHF
-	TRBJ1-4	-	TRBV9	TGTGCCAGCAGCGTAGCTCCGATGGGGGGGGAAAAACTGTTTTTT	CASSVAPMGGEKLFF
many	TRBJ1-5	-	TRBV7-2	TGTGCCAGCAGCTTAGGAGGAAGGTACCAGCCCCAGCATTTT	CASSLGGRYQPQHF
-	TRBJ1-3	-	TRBV2	TGTGCCAGCAGCGGGGGGACCTCTGCTGGAAACACCATATATTTT	CASSGGTSAGNTIYF
-	TRBJ1-4	-	TRBV25-1	TGTGCCAGCAGTTACGCGGGGAGGGCTAATGAAAAACTGTTTTTT	CASSYAGRANEKLFF
-	TRBJ2-2	TRBD2	TRBV18	TGTGCCAGCTCACCATTCGCCGGGACTAGCGGGGGGGAGCTGTTTTTT	CASSPFAGTSGGELFF
-	TRBJ2-5	-	TRBV18	TGTGCCAGCTCCCCCTTTGGAGCGGAAGAGACCCAGTACTTC	CASSPFGAEETQYF
-	TRBJ2-1	TRBD2	TRBV3-1/TRBV3-2	TGTGCCAGCAGCCAAGGACTAGCGGGAGGGAGGTCCTACAATGAGCAGTTCTTC	CASSQGLAGGRSYNEQFF
-	TRBJ2-7	-	TRBV24-1	TGTGCCACCAGTGGGGCAGTTTCTAACGAGCAGTACTTC	CATSGAVSNEQYF
-	TRBJ2-3	-	TRBV6-1	TGTGCCAGCAGTGAAGCGTACAGCGGAGATACGCAGTATTTT	CASSEAYSGDTQYF
once	TRBJ2-7	TRBD2	TRBV18	TGTGCCAGCTCACAAGGACTAGCGGGAGCTCAGCAGTACTTC	CASSQGLAGAQQYF
-	TRBJ2-3	-	TRBV6-5	TGTGCCAGCAGTTACAGTACAGGGTCTAGCACAGATACGCAGTATTTT	CASSYSTGSSTDTQYF